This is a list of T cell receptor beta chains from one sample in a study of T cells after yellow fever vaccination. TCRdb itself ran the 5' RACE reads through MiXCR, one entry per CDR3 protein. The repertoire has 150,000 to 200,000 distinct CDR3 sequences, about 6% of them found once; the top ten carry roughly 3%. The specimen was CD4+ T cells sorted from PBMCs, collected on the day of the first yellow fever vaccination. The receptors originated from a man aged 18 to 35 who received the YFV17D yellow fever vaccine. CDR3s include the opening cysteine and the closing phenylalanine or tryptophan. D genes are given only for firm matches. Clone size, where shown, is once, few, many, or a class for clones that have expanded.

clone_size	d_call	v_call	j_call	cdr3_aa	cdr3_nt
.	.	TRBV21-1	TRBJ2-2	CASSKDRWWGPGELFF	TGTGCCAGCAGCAAAGACAGGTGGTGGGGCCCCGGGGAGCTGTTTTTT
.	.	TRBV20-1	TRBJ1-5	CSARQGLSNQPQHF	TGCAGTGCTAGGCAAGGGCTTAGCAATCAGCCCCAGCATTTT
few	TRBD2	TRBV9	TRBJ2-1	CASSVTGTSGTRGNEQFF	TGTGCCAGCAGCGTCACCGGGACTAGCGGAACACGAGGGAATGAGCAGTTCTTC
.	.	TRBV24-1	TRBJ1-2	CATSRSETYGYTF	TGTGCCACCAGTCGAAGTGAGACCTATGGCTACACCTTC
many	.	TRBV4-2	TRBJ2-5	CASSPDNQETQYF	TGCGCCAGCAGCCCGGACAACCAAGAGACCCAGTACTTC
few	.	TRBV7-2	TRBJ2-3	CASSPNQRDTQYF	TGTGCCAGCAGCCCGAACCAACGGGATACGCAGTATTTT
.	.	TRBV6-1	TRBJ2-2	CASRMSSTGELFF	TGTGCCAGCAGAATGAGTAGCACCGGGGAGCTGTTTTTT
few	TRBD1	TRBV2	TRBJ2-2	CASSRMGQGNTGELFF	TGTGCCAGCAGCCGTATGGGACAGGGGAACACCGGGGAGCTGTTTTTT
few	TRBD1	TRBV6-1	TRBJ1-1	CASTLGQGNTEAFF	TGTGCCAGCACCCTAGGACAGGGGAACACTGAAGCTTTCTTT
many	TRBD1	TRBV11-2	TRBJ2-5	CASSLVRTGKTQYF	TGTGCCAGCAGCTTAGTTAGGACAGGGAAGACCCAGTACTTC
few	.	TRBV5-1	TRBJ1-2	CASSPEQGVGGYTF	TGCGCCAGCAGCCCAGAACAGGGAGTAGGCGGCTACACCTTC
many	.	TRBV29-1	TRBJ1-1	CSVAGRVSNTEAFF	TGCAGCGTTGCGGGGCGGGTGTCGAACACTGAAGCTTTCTTT
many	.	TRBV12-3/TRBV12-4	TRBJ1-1	CASSLMGVNTEAFF	TGTGCCAGCAGTTTAATGGGGGTGAACACTGAAGCTTTCTTT
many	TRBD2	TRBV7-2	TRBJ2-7	CASSPGGFSSSYEQYF	TGTGCCAGCAGCCCGGGGGGATTTTCAAGCTCCTACGAGCAGTACTTC
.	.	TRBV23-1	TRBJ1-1	CASSRTGTEAFF	TGCGCCAGCAGTCGAACGGGAACTGAAGCTTTCTTT
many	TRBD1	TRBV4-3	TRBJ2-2	CASSQASGQYPGELFF	TGCGCCAGCAGCCAGGCGTCGGGACAGTACCCCGGGGAGCTGTTTTTT
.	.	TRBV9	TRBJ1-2	CASSVAQALPYGYTF	TGTGCCAGCAGCGTAGCACAGGCCTTACCTTATGGCTACACCTTC
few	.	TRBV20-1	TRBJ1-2	CSAYEQGRGYGYTF	TGCAGTGCTTACGAACAGGGCCGGGGCTATGGCTACACCTTC
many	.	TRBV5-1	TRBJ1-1	CASSFGGDGTEAFF	TGCGCCAGCAGCTTCGGGGGCGATGGCACTGAAGCTTTCTTT
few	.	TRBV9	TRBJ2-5	CASSVALGQGQETQYF	TGTGCCAGCAGCGTAGCTCTAGGGCAGGGGCAAGAGACCCAGTACTTC
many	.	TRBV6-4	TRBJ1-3	CASSRIQGHGLMASGNTIYF	TGTGCCAGCAGTCGCATTCAGGGGCACGGATTGATGGCCTCTGGAAACACCATATATTTT
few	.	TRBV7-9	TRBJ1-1	CASSLLGGVGTEAFF	TGTGCCAGCAGCTTACTTGGGGGGGTCGGCACTGAAGCTTTCTTT
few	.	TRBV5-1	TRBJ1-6	CASSLENRGRDSPLHF	TGCGCCAGCAGCTTGGAAAATAGGGGCCGGGATTCACCCCTCCACTTT
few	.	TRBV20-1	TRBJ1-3	CSARGVSSGNTIYF	TGCAGTGCTAGAGGCGTGAGCTCTGGAAACACCATATATTTT
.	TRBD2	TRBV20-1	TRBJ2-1	CCARPARGGYNEQFF	TGCTGTGCTAGACCTGCTCGGGGGGGCTACAATGAGCAGTTCTTC
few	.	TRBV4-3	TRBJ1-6	CASRPGRSSYNSPLHF	TGCGCCAGCAGACCCGGACGGAGCTCCTATAATTCACCCCTCCACTTT
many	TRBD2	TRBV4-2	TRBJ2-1	CASSQLAGGSYNEQFF	TGTGCCAGCAGCCAACTAGCGGGGGGCTCCTACAATGAGCAGTTCTTC
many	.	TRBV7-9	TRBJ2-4	CASSLMGSIPIQYF	TGTGCCAGCAGCTTAATGGGTAGCATACCCATTCAGTACTTC
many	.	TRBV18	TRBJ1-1	CASSLPYLAAEAFF	TGTGCCAGCTCGCTACCCTACCTCGCTGCTGAAGCTTTCTTT
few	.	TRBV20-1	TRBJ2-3	CSARIPAADTQYF	TGCAGTGCCAGGATCCCGGCAGCAGATACGCAGTATTTT
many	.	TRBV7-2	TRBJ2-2	CASSLALTGYGELFF	TGTGCCAGCAGCTTAGCCCTAACAGGGTACGGGGAGCTGTTTTTT
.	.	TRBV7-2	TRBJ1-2	CASSLASDQFHYGYTF	TGTGCCAGCAGCTTAGCCAGCGATCAGTTCCACTATGGCTACACCTTC
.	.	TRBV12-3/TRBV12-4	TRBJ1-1	CASRARKAFF	TGTGCCAGCAGGGCCCGAAAAGCTTTCTTT
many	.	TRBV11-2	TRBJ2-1	CASSLDRAYNEQFF	TGTGCCAGCAGCTTAGACAGAGCCTACAATGAGCAGTTCTTC
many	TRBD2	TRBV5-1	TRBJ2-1	CASSIGGAVEQFF	TGCGCCAGCAGCATCGGGGGGGCGGTAGAGCAGTTCTTC
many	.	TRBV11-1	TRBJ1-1	CASSRDRLNTEAFF	TGTGCCAGCAGCCGAGACCGATTGAACACTGAAGCTTTCTTT
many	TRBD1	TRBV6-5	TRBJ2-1	CASSSGGTGRNEQFF	TGTGCCAGCAGTTCCGGAGGGACAGGGAGGAATGAGCAGTTCTTC
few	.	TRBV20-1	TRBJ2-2	CSARSTGYHTGELFF	TGCAGTGCTAGGTCGACAGGTTATCACACCGGGGAGCTGTTTTTT
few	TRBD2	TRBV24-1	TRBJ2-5	CATSDGGRQETQYF	TGTGCCACCAGTGACGGGGGGAGGCAAGAGACCCAGTACTTC
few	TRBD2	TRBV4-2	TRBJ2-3	CASSQETSSPATQYF	TGTGCCAGCAGCCAGGAGACTAGCTCGCCGGCTACGCAGTATTTT
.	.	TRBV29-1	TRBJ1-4	CSVAGGVGEKLFF	TGCAGCGTTGCGGGGGGAGTCGGTGAAAAACTGTTTTTT
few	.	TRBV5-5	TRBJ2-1	CASSLEPIGNEQFF	TGTGCCAGCAGCTTGGAACCAATCGGAAATGAGCAGTTCTTC
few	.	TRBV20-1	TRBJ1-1	CSARVVTAFF	TGCAGTGCTAGAGTAGTTACAGCTTTCTTT
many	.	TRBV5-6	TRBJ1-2	CASSLMGLRGYTF	TGTGCCAGCAGCTTGATGGGCCTGCGGGGCTACACCTTC
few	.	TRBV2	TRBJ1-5	CASIRDSNQPQHF	TGTGCCAGCATTCGGGACAGCAATCAGCCCCAGCATTTT
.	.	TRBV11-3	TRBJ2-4	CASSTGTGKNIQYF	TGTGCCAGCTCAACCGGGACCGGCAAAAACATTCAGTACTTC
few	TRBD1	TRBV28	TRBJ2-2	CASSSPGTETGELFF	TGTGCCAGCAGTAGTCCCGGGACAGAAACCGGGGAGCTGTTTTTT
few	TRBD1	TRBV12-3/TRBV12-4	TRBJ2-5	CASTNGDRRQETQYF	TGTGCCAGCACCAATGGGGACAGGAGACAAGAGACCCAGTACTTC